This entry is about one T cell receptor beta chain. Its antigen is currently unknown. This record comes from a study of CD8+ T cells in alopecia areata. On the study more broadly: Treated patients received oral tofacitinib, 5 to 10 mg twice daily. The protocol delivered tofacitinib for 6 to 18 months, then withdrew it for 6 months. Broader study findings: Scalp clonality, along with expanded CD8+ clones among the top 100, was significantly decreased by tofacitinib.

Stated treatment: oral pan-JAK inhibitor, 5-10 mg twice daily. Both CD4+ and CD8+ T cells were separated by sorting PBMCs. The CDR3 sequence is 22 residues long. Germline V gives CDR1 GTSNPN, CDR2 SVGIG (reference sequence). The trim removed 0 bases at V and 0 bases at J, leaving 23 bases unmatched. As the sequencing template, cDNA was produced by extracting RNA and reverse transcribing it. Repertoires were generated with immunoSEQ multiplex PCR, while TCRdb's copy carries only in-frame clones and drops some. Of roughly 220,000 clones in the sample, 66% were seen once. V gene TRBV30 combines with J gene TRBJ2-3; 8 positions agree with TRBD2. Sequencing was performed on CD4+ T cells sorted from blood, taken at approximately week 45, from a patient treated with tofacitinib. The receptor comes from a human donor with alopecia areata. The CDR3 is CAWSVVAPGLARLATSTDTQYF. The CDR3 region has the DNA TGTGCCTGGAGTGTAGTTGCGCCCGGACTGGCCCGACTAGCGACTAGCACAGATACGCAGTATTTT.